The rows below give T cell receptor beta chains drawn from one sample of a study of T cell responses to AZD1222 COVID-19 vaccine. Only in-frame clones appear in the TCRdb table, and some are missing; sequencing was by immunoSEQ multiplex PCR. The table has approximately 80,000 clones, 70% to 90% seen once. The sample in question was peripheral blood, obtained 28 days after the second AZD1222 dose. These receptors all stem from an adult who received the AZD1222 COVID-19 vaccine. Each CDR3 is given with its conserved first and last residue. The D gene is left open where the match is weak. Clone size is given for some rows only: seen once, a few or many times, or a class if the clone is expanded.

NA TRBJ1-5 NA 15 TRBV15 CATSGGNSIYQPQHF TGTGCCACCAGCGGGGGAAACTCAATTTATCAGCCCCAGCATTTT
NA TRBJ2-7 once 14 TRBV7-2 CASTRGGFGYEQYF TGTGCCAGCACTCGTGGGGGGTTTGGGTACGAGCAGTACTTC
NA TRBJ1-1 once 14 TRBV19 CASSIGQFNTEAFF TGTGCCAGTAGTATAGGCCAGTTTAACACTGAAGCTTTCTTT
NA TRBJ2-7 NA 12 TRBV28 CASTSARYEQYF TGTGCCAGCACCTCTGCGCGCTACGAGCAGTACTTC
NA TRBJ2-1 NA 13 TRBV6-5 CASGSRSYNEQFF TGTGCCAGCGGGAGTCGTTCCTACAATGAGCAGTTCTTC
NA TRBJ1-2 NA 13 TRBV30 CAWSDGRGYGYTF TGTGCCTGGAGTGACGGCAGGGGATATGGCTACACCTTC
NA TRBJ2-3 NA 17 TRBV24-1 CATSDLPTVGGTDTQYF TGTGCCACCAGTGACCTACCGACAGTCGGGGGCACAGATACGCAGTATTTT
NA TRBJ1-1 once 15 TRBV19 CASSIPGALNTEAFF TGTGCCAGTAGTATCCCAGGGGCTCTGAACACTGAAGCTTTCTTT
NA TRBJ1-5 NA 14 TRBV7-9 CASSSPGSNQPQHF TGTGCCAGCAGTTCACCGGGGAGCAATCAGCCCCAGCATTTT
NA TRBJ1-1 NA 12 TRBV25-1 CATRGVGTEAFF TGTGCCACCAGGGGCGTAGGGACTGAAGCTTTCTTT
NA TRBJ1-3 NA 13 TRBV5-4 CASSPGLGNTIYF TGTGCCAGCAGCCCGGGGCTTGGAAACACCATATATTTT
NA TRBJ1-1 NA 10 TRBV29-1 CSVDSPEAFF TGCAGCGTTGATTCTCCTGAAGCTTTCTTT
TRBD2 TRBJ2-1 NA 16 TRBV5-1 CASSPGTSGWLNEQFF TGCGCCAGCAGCCCGGGGACTAGCGGGTGGTTGAATGAGCAGTTCTTC
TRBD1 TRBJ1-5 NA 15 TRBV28 CASSSGQGIGQPQHF TGTGCCAGCAGTTCCGGACAGGGGATAGGTCAGCCCCAGCATTTT
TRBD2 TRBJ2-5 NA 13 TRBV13 CASSLREAETQYF TGTGCCAGCAGCCTCCGGGAGGCTGAGACCCAGTACTTC
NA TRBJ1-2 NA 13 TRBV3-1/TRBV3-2 CASSQSVGGGYTF TGTGCCAGCAGCCAGTCGGTAGGAGGTGGCTACACCTTC
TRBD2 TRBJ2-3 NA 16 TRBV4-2 CASSQEASGITDTQYF TGTGCCAGCAGCCAAGAGGCTAGCGGGATCACAGATACGCAGTATTTT
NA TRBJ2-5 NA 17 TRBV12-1 CASSGLAGALGTETQYF TGTGCCAGCAGCGGACTAGCGGGAGCCCTGGGTACGGAAACCCAGTACTTC
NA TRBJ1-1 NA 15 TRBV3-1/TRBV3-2 CASSQDPGVRTEAFF TGTGCCAGCAGCCAAGATCCGGGGGTTCGGACTGAAGCTTTCTTT
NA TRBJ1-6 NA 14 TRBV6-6 CASSYNSNISPLHF TGTGCCAGCAGTTATAACAGTAATATTTCACCCCTCCACTTT
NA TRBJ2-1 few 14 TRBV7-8 CASSLVRGNNEQFF TGTGCCAGCAGCTTAGTTCGCGGGAACAATGAGCAGTTCTTC
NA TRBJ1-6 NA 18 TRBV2 CASSVPPGQSSYNSPLHF TGTGCCAGCAGTGTACCCCCGGGTCAGAGCTCCTATAATTCACCCCTCCACTTT
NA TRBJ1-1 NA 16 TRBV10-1 CASSNMGKRGSTEAFF TGCGCCAGCAGTAACATGGGGAAGAGGGGTAGCACTGAAGCTTTCTTT
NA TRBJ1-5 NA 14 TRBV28 CASSLYGSNQPQHF TGTGCCAGCAGTTTATACGGGAGCAATCAGCCCCAGCATTTT
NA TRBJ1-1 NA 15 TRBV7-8 CASSYAAGGPTEAFF TGTGCCAGCAGTTACGCGGCGGGGGGCCCCACTGAAGCTTTCTTT
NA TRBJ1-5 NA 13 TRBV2 CASTQARNQPQHF TGTGCCAGCACCCAGGCCAGAAATCAGCCCCAGCATTTT
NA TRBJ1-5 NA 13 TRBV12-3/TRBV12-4 CASSPDSNQPQHF TGTGCCAGCAGTCCGGACTCCAATCAGCCCCAGCATTTT
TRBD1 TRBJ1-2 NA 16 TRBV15 CATSRGIQGLRYGYTF TGTGCCACCAGCAGAGGCATACAGGGGCTCCGATATGGCTACACCTTC
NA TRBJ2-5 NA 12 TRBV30 CAWNPGQETQYF TGTGCCTGGAATCCGGGCCAAGAGACCCAGTACTTC
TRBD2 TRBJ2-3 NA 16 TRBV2 CASRGERGEYTDTQYF TGTGCCAGCAGGGGGGAGCGGGGGGAATACACAGATACGCAGTATTTT
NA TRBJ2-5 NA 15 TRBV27 CASSFRGTADGTQYF TGTGCCAGCAGTTTTCGGGGGACCGCGGATGGGACCCAGTACTTC
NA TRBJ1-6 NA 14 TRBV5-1 CASSTPEGSSPLHF TGCGCCAGTTCTACCCCTGAGGGGAGTTCACCCCTCCACTTT
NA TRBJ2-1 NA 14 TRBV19 CASSSTLDSNEQFF TGTGCCAGTAGTTCAACTTTGGACAGTAATGAGCAGTTCTTC
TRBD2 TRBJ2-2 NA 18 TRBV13 CASSLRGGGPSMVGELFF TGTGCCAGCAGCCTACGGGGCGGGGGGCCCTCAATGGTCGGGGAGCTGTTTTTT
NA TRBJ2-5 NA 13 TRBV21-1 CASSNRTGSTQYF TGTGCCAGCAGCAATCGGACAGGGTCGACCCAGTACTTC
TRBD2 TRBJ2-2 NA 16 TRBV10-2 CASRVGGGGNTGELFF TGCGCCAGCAGGGTTGGCGGGGGGGGAAACACCGGGGAGCTGTTTTTT
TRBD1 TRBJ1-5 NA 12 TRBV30 CAIGQGAGPQHF TGTGCTATCGGACAGGGGGCTGGTCCCCAGCATTTT
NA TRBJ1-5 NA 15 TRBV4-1 CASSLVAVSNQPQHF TGCGCCAGCAGCCTAGTGGCAGTTAGCAATCAGCCCCAGCATTTT
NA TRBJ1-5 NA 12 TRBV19 CASSILNQPQHF TGTGCCAGTAGTATTTTAAATCAGCCCCAGCATTTT
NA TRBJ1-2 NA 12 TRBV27 CASSLTGFGYTF TGTGCCAGCAGTTTAACAGGGTTTGGCTACACCTTC
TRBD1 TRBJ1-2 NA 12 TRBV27 CASSTGDYGYTF TGTGCCAGCAGCACAGGGGACTATGGCTACACCTTC
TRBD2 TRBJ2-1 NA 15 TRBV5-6 CASSLEAGVYNEQFF TGTGCCAGCAGCTTAGAAGCGGGAGTTTACAATGAGCAGTTCTTC
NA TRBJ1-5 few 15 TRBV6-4 CASSKEQGRDQPQHF TGTGCCAGCAGTAAAGAACAGGGTAGGGATCAGCCCCAGCATTTT
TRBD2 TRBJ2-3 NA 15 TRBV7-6 CASSPSGGAGDTQYF TGTGCCAGCAGCCCAAGCGGGGGGGCTGGAGATACGCAGTATTTT
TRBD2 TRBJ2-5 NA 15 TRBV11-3 CASSLGLALPEAQYF TGTGCCAGCAGCCTCGGACTAGCGCTACCAGAGGCCCAGTACTTC
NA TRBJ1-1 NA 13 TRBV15 CATSREMNTEAFF TGTGCCACCAGCAGAGAAATGAACACTGAAGCTTTCTTT
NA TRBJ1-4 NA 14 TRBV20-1 CSASKASWGEKLFF TGCAGTGCTAGTAAGGCTTCATGGGGGGAAAAACTGTTTTTT
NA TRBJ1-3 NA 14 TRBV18 CASSLGLDGNTIYF TGTGCCAGCTCTCTCGGATTGGACGGAAACACCATATATTTT
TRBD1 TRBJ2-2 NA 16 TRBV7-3 CASSVRDRANTGELFF TGTGCCAGCAGCGTCCGGGACAGGGCTAACACCGGGGAGCTGTTTTTT
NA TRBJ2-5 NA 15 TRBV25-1 CASSDPRQVQETQYF TGTGCCAGCAGTGACCCAAGACAGGTCCAAGAGACCCAGTACTTC
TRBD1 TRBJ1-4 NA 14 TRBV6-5 CASSSGTGGAELFF TGTGCCAGCAGTTCCGGGACAGGGGGCGCCGAACTGTTTTTT
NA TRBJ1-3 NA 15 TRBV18 CASSPAGQGRNTIYF TGTGCCAGCTCACCAGCGGGGCAGGGAAGAAACACCATATATTTT
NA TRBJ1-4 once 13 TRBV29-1 CSVGPGMNEKLFF TGCAGCGTTGGGCCAGGGATGAATGAAAAACTGTTTTTT
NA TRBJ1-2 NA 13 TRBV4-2 CASSQETDYGYTF TGTGCCAGCAGCCAGGAGACTGACTATGGCTACACCTTC
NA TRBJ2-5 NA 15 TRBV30 CAWSVLDPEQETQYF TGTGCCTGGAGTGTACTGGACCCTGAACAAGAGACCCAGTACTTC
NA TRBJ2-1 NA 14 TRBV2 CASTPGRSGNEQFF TGTGCCAGCACCCCGGGCAGAAGTGGGAATGAGCAGTTCTTC
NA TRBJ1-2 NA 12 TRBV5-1 CASSLERYGYTF TGCGCCAGCAGCTTGGAGCGGTATGGCTACACCTTC